A selection of T cell receptor beta chains follows, all from one sample in a study of cytomegalovirus exposure and HLA in healthy donors. Data came from immunoSEQ multiplex PCR; TCRdb stores just in-frame clones and leaves some out. The sample carries approximately 160,000 clones, 77% recorded once. Sample: PBMCs. The receptors stem from a woman in her thirties or forties in good health and CMV-seropositive. The CDR3 runs from the conserved cysteine through the conserved F or W. D genes are given only for firm matches. Expanded clones are given a class, and other clones once, few, many or no size at all.

>-|TRBJ1-2|-|TRBV15
TGTGCCACCAGCAGAGAACAGGGATTGGGAGGCTACACCTTC
CATSREQGLGGYTF
>-|TRBJ1-1|-|TRBV6-1
TGTGCCACCGACCCCGGACAGAACACTGAAGCTTTCTTT
CATDPGQNTEAFF
>-|TRBJ1-2|-|TRBV7-9
TGTGCCAGCAGCTTATTCTCCCCGGAGGTTGGTGGCTACACCTTC
CASSLFSPEVGGYTF
>-|TRBJ1-4|-|TRBV5-1
TGCGCCAGCAGCTCCACAGGGATCTCTAATGAAAAACTGTTTTTT
CASSSTGISNEKLFF
>-|TRBJ2-1|-|TRBV19
TGTGCCTCGACTCGACTGGCGGGTACCATAAATGAGCAGTTCTTC
CASTRLAGTINEQFF
>-|TRBJ2-1|-|TRBV7-2
TGTGCCAGCAGCTTTGAACTGAGCTCCTACAATGAGCAGTTCTTC
CASSFELSSYNEQFF
>-|TRBJ2-2|-|TRBV21-1
TGTGCCAGCAGCAATAGGGGCAGGGGCCCGGACACCGGGGAGCTGTTTTTT
CASSNRGRGPDTGELFF
>-|TRBJ2-3|-|TRBV11-2
TGTGCCAGCAGCTTAGGAGGAGGGTCCTTGAATACGCAGTATTTT
CASSLGGGSLNTQYF
>-|TRBJ1-2|TRBD1|TRBV7-9
TGTGCCAGCAGCTTAGCGCTTCGGGACAGGGGGCGAGGTGGCTACACCTTC
CASSLALRDRGRGGYTF
>-|TRBJ2-1|-|TRBV19
TGTGCCAGTAGCCCAACTAGAGCCAGACCCAATGAGCAGTTCTTC
CASSPTRARPNEQFF
>-|TRBJ2-7|TRBD2|TRBV12-5
TGTGCTAGTGGTTTGGTACTAGCGGGAGGGCCAGCCTACGAGCAGTACTTC
CASGLVLAGGPAYEQYF
>-|TRBJ1-1|TRBD1|TRBV7-9
TGTGCCAGCAGCTTAGCACAGGGGGGAACTCTGGGTTTCACTGAAGCTTTCTTT
CASSLAQGGTLGFTEAFF
>-|TRBJ2-1|TRBD1|TRBV4-3
TGCGCCAGCGGGACAGGTCAGGACAATGAGCAGTTCTTC
CASGTGQDNEQFF
>-|TRBJ1-1|-|TRBV19
TGTGCCAGTAGTATTACCCCGACAGGAAACACTGAAGCTTTCTTT
CASSITPTGNTEAFF
>once|TRBJ2-1|-|TRBV29-1
TGCAGCGTTGGGCATAAGTCCAATGAGCAGTTCTTC
CSVGHKSNEQFF
>-|TRBJ2-7|-|TRBV7-2
TGTGCCAGCAGCTTAGAGGAGGGGATCAGGTACTTC
CASSLEEGIRYF
>-|TRBJ2-3|-|TRBV11-2
TGTGCCAGCAGCTTACTAGGCTATCAAGCAGATACGCAGTATTTT
CASSLLGYQADTQYF
>once|TRBJ1-4|-|TRBV15
TGTGCCACCAGCAGAGCCGGTGATCTTATAGAAAAACTGTTTTTT
CATSRAGDLIEKLFF